Included here is one TCR beta chain sequence, with context. This clone occurred a few times. The clone's antigen remains unknown. No base quality values were provided; no much bigger clone lies one nucleotide off. This sample is drawn from a study of blood T cell repertoires in COVID-19 (TCRdb year 2020). Study-level background: Collaborator samples came from the United States, Italy and Spain and covered acute and convalescent phases of COVID-19. The prospective study material was composed of cDNA or gDNA derived from T cells, B-cell-depleted T cells, or PBMCs. The dataset comprised deeply sampled blood TCRbeta repertoires from subjects exposed to, actively infected with, or recovered from COVID-19. Sample metadata almost always included a de-identified subject ID, COVID-19 status, age in years and sex. Where HLA class I and class II types were available, the types were taken from metadata supplied by the sample provider, not from assay-based typing. The samples were drawn from two sources: the first 160 participants of the ongoing ImmuneRACE study, and 1,254 subjects contributed by 6 global collaborators. The repertoires were made available in a free public database intended to serve as a resource for research on the immune response to SARS-CoV-2. Points the paper makes about the study in general: The quantity of clinical and demographic metadata differed by source and by participant and was supplied without curation.

The CDR3 numbers 15 residues from cysteine through phenylalanine. The sequence is cut down to CDR3 DNA, 45 bases in frame from base 1. The V end gives up 2 bases and the J end 6 bases, leaving 7 bases in the junction not matched to a gene. Based on the germline V gene (reference sequence), the CDR1 and CDR2 sequences are MNHNY and SVGAGI. The immunoSEQ Assay, a bias-controlled multiplex PCR, was used to amplify TCRbeta CDR3 regions from genomic DNA. The study's own analysis went as follows. Nucleated cell counts per sample were estimated from amplification of reference gene primers within the assay. To quantify the absolute abundance of each unique TCRbeta CDR3 rearrangement, sequence reads were collapsed and filtered. Productive Simpson clonality was computed per sample as the square root of Simpson's diversity index over productive rearrangements. Entries here come from immuneACCESS through TCRdb and include only in-frame sequences with V and J called. Some clones fail to appear in such tables; in the studies checked, an unresolved V gene covers under half of the shortfall, and the cause of the remainder is unknown. From that table come the V and J calls and clone size; the DNA was used to work out D and trimming. This sample is represented by under 200,000 clones; about four fifths of them were singletons. Jointly, the top ten make up around 8.1% of the sample.

One collaborating source in Seattle enrolled patients during active infection and followed them longitudinally through the course of disease. Whole blood was collected in K2EDTA tubes by collaborating institutions according to the institutions' own protocols. For TCRbeta analysis, collaborator samples were shipped as frozen whole blood, as isolated PBMCs, or as DNA extracted from either sample type. The receptor comes from a woman aged 55-70 years with COVID-19, enrolled during active disease. Sequencing was done on a sample of peripheral blood. Recombination linked TRBV6-6 to TRBJ2-3, with 8 bases aligning to TRBD2. The DNA sequence follows: TGTGCCAGCAGTTACCTGGCGGGGGGCTCGGATACGCAGTATTTT. This translates into CASSYLAGGSDTQYF.